One sample yielded the 29 T cell receptor beta chains listed below, sequenced in a study of shared clonotypes between healthy human individuals. Produced via immunoSEQ multiplex PCR; TCRdb's table is partial and in-frame only. The table has about 1.1 million clones, about 80% seen once. Sample: memory CD4+ T cells from PBMCs. Documented subset: CD45RA-negative fraction. The receptors were sampled from a young man in good health. Some clones in this sample may be carry-over from other donors' samples.

This clone was recorded a few times. The chain links TRBV5-4 to TRBJ2-3; no reliable D call. This CDR3 is built from 16 residues. Looked up from germline, CDR1 is SGHNT and CDR2 is YYREEE (reference sequence). The ends were cut back, 0 bases at V and 0 bases at J, with 11 bases in the middle. Written as DNA, the CDR3 is TGTGCCAGCAGCTTGGAAGGGCTGACAAGCACAGATACGCAGTATTTT. Its protein product is CASSLEGLTSTDTQYF. Supplemented by reference TRBV5-4 and TRBJ2-3, the full variable domain reads ETGVTQSPTHLIKTRGQQVTLRCSSQSGHNTVSWYQQALGQGPQFIFQYYREEENGRGNFPPRFSGLQFPNYSSELNVNALELDDSALYLCASSLEGLTSTDTQYFGPGTRLTVL.

This chain uses TRBV6-5 with TRBJ2-7, with TRBD1 identical over 8 bases. Germline loops: CDR1 MNHEY, CDR2 SVGAGI. This CDR3 is built from 12 residues. Unmatched junction bases numbered 5, after V lost 7 bases and J lost 6 bases. Here the CDR3 reads CASTGTGGEQYF. The CDR3 bases are TGTGCCAGCACCGGGACAGGAGGCGAGCAGTACTTC.

The gene calls are TRBV7-2 and TRBJ2-3; 12 positions agree with TRBD2. After removal of 1 base from V and 4 bases from J, the junction contained 12 bases not matched to a gene. The CDR3 is made up of 19 amino acids. The germline V gene has CDR1 SGHTA and CDR2 FQGNSA. CDR3 region: CASSLVSSGRGEVADTQYF. The CDR3 DNA follows: TGTGCCAGCAGCTTAGTATCTAGCGGGAGGGGAGAAGTCGCAGATACGCAGTATTTT.

The V and J genes are TRBV11-1 and TRBJ2-7; D gene ambiguous. Germline V CDR1 and CDR2: SGHAT, FQDESV (reference sequence). With 1 base removed from V and 1 base from J, the gap between germline ends came to 8 bases. The CDR3 has 14 amino acids. CDR3 region: CASSLGLYSYEQYF. CDR3 in DNA: TGTGCCAGCAGCTTAGGCCTTTATTCCTACGAGCAGTACTTC.

The chain has TRBV5-1 and TRBJ2-7; 7 nucleotides agree with TRBD1. J was trimmed by 0 bases and V by 1 base; bases with no gene match: 10. This CDR3 has 17 residues. The germline V gene encodes CDR1 SGHRS and CDR2 YFSETQ. In DNA form, the CDR3 reads TGCGCCAGCAGCTTGCGTCCTGCAGGGGGTTCCTCCTACGAGCAGTACTTC. Translation gives CASSLRPAGGSSYEQYF.

The chain combines TRBV2 with TRBJ1-5, with D unresolved. CDR1 is SNHLY and CDR2 is FYNNEI in the germline V gene. CDR3 length: 15 amino acids. V shed 3 bases and J shed 0 bases, with 9 bases lying between them. This CDR3 reads CASSDRLFSNQPQHF. In DNA form, the CDR3 reads TGTGCCAGCAGTGACAGGCTTTTTAGCAATCAGCCCCAGCATTTT.

This chain links TRBV7-2 with TRBJ1-2; 7 nucleotides align to TRBD1. Trimming took 5 bases from V and 4 from J; bases not matched to a gene: 13. Germline V gene lookup returns CDR1 SGHTA and CDR2 FQGNSA. CDR3 length: 16 residues. CDR3 sequence (DNA): TGTGCCAGCAGCCTCCGACAGGGTAGCGTGGGCTATGGCTACACCTTC. Encoded protein: CASSLRQGSVGYGYTF.

The gene calls are TRBV4-3 and TRBJ1-2, with a weak D call TRBD1 (5 bases). V was pared by 0 bases and J by 4 bases, with 9 bases between. The CDR3 loop spans 14 amino acids. The V gene's germline CDR1 is LGHNA and CDR2 YSLEER. DNA for the CDR3: TGCGCCAGCAGCCAAGACTCAGGGAGCTATGGCTACACCTTC. It yields the protein CASSQDSGSYGYTF.

This clone has a count of ten or more. The rearrangement uses TRBV6-5 and TRBJ2-2; D is unclear. The CDR3 totals 14 residues. CDR1 is MNHEY, CDR2 SVGAGI, per germline. V shed 0 bases and J shed 4 bases, with 6 bases lying between them. CDR3 sequence: CASSYSLSTGELFF. In nucleotides, the CDR3 is TGTGCCAGCAGTTACTCACTAAGCACCGGGGAGCTGTTTTTT.

The chain carries TRBV5-1 and TRBJ2-7, with D perhaps TRBD2 (5 bases). This CDR3 is 13 amino acids long. The V gene lost 4 bases and the J gene lost 4 bases, with 12 bases spanning the gap. Germline V CDR1 and CDR2: SGHRS, YFSETQ. CDR3 amino acids: CASSVSSGYEQYF. The DNA of the CDR3 is TGCGCCAGCAGCGTCTCCAGCGGATACGAGCAGTACTTC.

The rearrangement uses TRBV27 and TRBJ1-2, with D possibly being TRBD1 (6 bases). This CDR3 is built from 16 residues. V lost 2 bases to trimming and J lost 8 bases, with 21 bases between them. Looked up from germline, CDR1 is MNHEY and CDR2 is SMNVEV (reference sequence). The CDR3 is CASSLSGAGEVGGYTF. The CDR3 DNA follows: TGTGCCAGCAGTTTAAGTGGGGCAGGGGAAGTAGGGGGCTACACCTTC.

V and J are TRBV14 and TRBJ2-1; D not certain. CDR1 is SGHDN and CDR2 is FVKESK in the germline V gene. Trimming removed 2 bases at V and 11 bases at J, with 7 bases between. The CDR3 loop spans 11 amino acids. The CDR3 DNA sequence: TGTGCCAGCAGCCAACTAGTGCAGCAGTTCTTC. Its protein is CASSQLVQQFF.

J is TRBJ1-1 and V is TRBV2; D may be TRBD1 (6 bases). V lost 6 bases to trimming and J lost 8 bases, with 16 bases between them. The CDR3 extends over 13 amino acids. CDR1 is SNHLY, CDR2 FYNNEI, per germline. The CDR3 region has the DNA TGTGCCAGCAGATACAGGGACAACTTCGAAGCTTTCTTT. This sequence encodes CASRYRDNFEAFF.

This clone has ten or more counts. V gene TRBV7-2 combines with J gene TRBJ2-1, with 13 bases that match TRBD2. Germline CDR1 is SGHTA and CDR2 is FQGNSA. With V trimmed by 5 bases and J by 8 bases, 6 bases remained unmatched. The CDR3 is made up of 15 amino acids. Written as DNA, the CDR3 is TGTGCCAGCAGCCCCCGGACTAGCGGGAGCTATGAGCAGTTCTTC. Protein sequence: CASSPRTSGSYEQFF.

This rearrangement joins TRBV5-6 to TRBJ1-6; possible D gene TRBD1, 6 bases. This CDR3 has 14 residues. Germline V gives CDR1 SGHDT, CDR2 YYEEEE. V was cut by 4 bases and J by 8 bases, with 13 bases left in between. CDR3 bases: TGTGCCAGCAGCACTCACAGGGAGTATTCACCCCTCCACTTT. Translating it yields CASSTHREYSPLHF.

This clone has a single count. The rearrangement joins TRBV7-9 to TRBJ1-1, with D uncertain. With 2 bases removed from V and 4 bases from J, the gap between germline ends came to 11 bases. The germline CDR1 and CDR2 sequences are SEHNR and FQNEAQ (reference sequence). The CDR3 consists of 14 residues. The CDR3 here is CASSLPGFGTEAFF. The DNA for the CDR3 is TGTGCCAGCAGCTTACCTGGGTTTGGCACTGAAGCTTTCTTT.

This clone has just a few counts. The chain combines TRBV27 with TRBJ2-1, with TRBD2 matching over 7 bases. Germline values: CDR1 MNHEY, CDR2 SMNVEV (reference sequence). Losses at the gene ends were 4 bases for V and 0 bases for J; bases not matched to a gene: 3. This CDR3 region has 15 residues. The CDR3 DNA is TGTGCCAGCAGTTCAGCGGGGACCTCCTACAATGAGCAGTTCTTC. The encoded protein is CASSSAGTSYNEQFF.

V usage is TRBV15 and J usage is TRBJ2-5; 14 bases line up with TRBD2. The germline V gene encodes CDR1 LNHNV and CDR2 YYDKDF (reference sequence). Germline trimming cut 1 base from V and 5 bases from J; bases unmatched to any gene: 3. The CDR3 totals 16 residues. CDR3 bases: TGTGCCACCAGCAGAGGTGGACTAGCGGGAGGTGAGACCCAGTACTTC. Protein sequence: CATSRGGLAGGETQYF.

The chain is built from TRBV5-6 and TRBJ2-3; TRBD1 matches 8 bases. The CDR3 contains 12 residues. Trimming took 4 bases from V and 7 from J; bases not matched to a gene: 2. Per germline, CDR1 SGHDT and CDR2 YYEEEE. CDR3 loop: CASSRTGYTQYF. Written as DNA, the CDR3 is TGTGCCAGCAGCCGGACAGGGTATACGCAGTATTTT.

This sequence joins TRBV15 and TRBJ2-3, with D possibly being TRBD2 (5 bases). This CDR3 contains 13 residues. V lost 6 bases and J 0 bases, leaving 7 bases between the germline ends. Germline values: CDR1 LNHNV, CDR2 YYDKDF (reference sequence). In DNA form, the CDR3 reads TGTGCCACCAGAAGCGGAAGCACAGATACGCAGTATTTT. It specifies CATRSGSTDTQYF.

This sequence joins TRBV27 and TRBJ2-1; 7 nucleotides agree with TRBD1. V lost 6 bases and J lost 3; bases outside the gene matches: 11. This CDR3 contains 16 residues. The germline gives CDR1 MNHEY, CDR2 SMNVEV (reference sequence). CDR3 residues: CASSPPRQGSYNEQFF. DNA for the CDR3: TGTGCCAGCAGCCCTCCCCGACAGGGAAGCTACAATGAGCAGTTCTTC.

This clone was picked up one time. The chain combines TRBV9 with TRBJ2-1; D is possibly TRBD2 (6 bases). The CDR3 contains 15 residues. V was pared by 4 bases and J by 5 bases, with 16 bases between. Germline lookup yields CDR1 SGDLS and CDR2 YYNGEE. This chain's CDR3 is CASSPEGVRNNEQFF. CDR3 nucleotides: TGTGCCAGCAGCCCGGAGGGCGTAAGAAACAATGAGCAGTTCTTC.

V is TRBV6-5 and J is TRBJ1-1, with 7 bases identical to TRBD1. This CDR3 comprises 13 residues. From germline, CDR1 is MNHEY and CDR2 SVGAGI. Trimming cost V 6 bases and J 4 bases; bases outside gene matches: 5. CDR3 region: CASRFGQATEAFF. In DNA, the CDR3 is TGTGCCAGCAGATTCGGACAGGCCACTGAAGCTTTCTTT.

On this clone: Other DNA sequences within the sample encode an identical CDR3. The rearrangement uses TRBV18 and TRBJ2-5; D is perhaps TRBD1 (5 bases). Germline-derived CDR1 and CDR2 are KGHSH and LQKENI. Trimming took 3 bases from V and 3 from J, leaving 8 bases between them. The CDR3 contains 13 residues. This CDR3 is CASSPRQKETQYF. CDR3 sequence (DNA): TGTGCCAGCTCACCCAGACAGAAAGAGACCCAGTACTTC.

This chain links TRBV7-9 with TRBJ1-2; no clear D gene. The CDR3 consists of 14 residues. Germline values: CDR1 SEHNR, CDR2 FQNEAQ (reference sequence). V lost 1 base, J lost 2 bases, and 8 bases lay in between. The DNA for the CDR3 is TGTGCCAGCAGCTTAGACCCCGGCAACTATGGCTACACCTTC. Protein product: CASSLDPGNYGYTF.

The rearrangement uses TRBV30 and TRBJ2-5; D might be TRBD1 or TRBD2, each matching 5 bases. The CDR3 is 16 residues long. V lost 3 bases and J lost 1, with 18 bases in between. The germline CDR1 and CDR2 sequences are GTSNPN and SVGIG (reference sequence). The CDR3 DNA reads TGTGCCTGGAGCGGGGCAGGGAAGCCCTCCCAAGAGACCCAGTACTTC. It codes for CAWSGAGKPSQETQYF.

The V gene is TRBV11-1, the J gene TRBJ2-1, with D possibly matching TRBD1 (6 bases). The CDR3 has 12 amino acids. V lost 5 bases, J lost 9 bases, and 11 bases lay in between. CDR1 is SGHAT and CDR2 is FQDESV in the germline V gene (reference sequence). In DNA form, the CDR3 reads TGTGCCAGCAGCCTAGGACAGATTGAGCAGTTCTTC. Its translation is CASSLGQIEQFF.

V is TRBV5-4 and J is TRBJ2-3; 7 bases agree with TRBD2. This CDR3 spans 15 amino acids. V shed 4 bases and J 7 bases; nucleotides not matched to a gene: 12. The V gene's germline CDR1 is SGHNT and CDR2 YYREEE (reference sequence). CDR3 nucleotide sequence: TGTGCCAGCAGCCCCTGGGGGGGTACAAGTAATACGCAGTATTTT. As protein: CASSPWGGTSNTQYF.

Concerning this clone itself: The sample contains more than one DNA sequence encoding this CDR3. The chain joins TRBV9 to TRBJ2-3; 7 nucleotides match TRBD2. Trimming took 0 bases from V and 0 from J; bases not matched to a gene: 4. Germline CDR1 reads SGDLS; CDR2 reads YYNGEE. CDR3 length: 16 residues. The CDR3 spells CASSVGGSGSTDTQYF. CDR3 bases: TGTGCCAGCAGCGTAGGCGGTAGCGGGAGCACAGATACGCAGTATTTT. The whole variable domain, remainder taken from reference TRBV9 and TRBJ2-3, is DSGVTQTPKHLITATGQRVTLRCSPRSGDLSVYWYQQSLDQGLQFLIQYYNGEERAKGNILERFSAQQFPDLHSELNLSSLELGDSALYFCASSVGGSGSTDTQYFGPGTRLTVL.